These 9 T cell receptor beta chains came from one sample sequenced in a study of neurological immune-mediated disorders. TCRdb re-derived calls from the 5' RACE reads in MiXCR, one entry per CDR3 protein. Among 77,000 or so distinct CDR3 sequences, 9.4% were seen once, and the ten largest hold 1.7%. Sequencing used PBMCs. Receptors were obtained from a man aged 45-60 years in good health.

This clonotype was seen more than once but under ten times. The J gene is TRBJ2-5, the V gene TRBV7-2; the D is unclear. This CDR3 has 12 amino acids. The V and J ends lost 5 bases and 6 bases respectively, with 10 bases between them. The germline V gene encodes CDR1 SGHTA and CDR2 FQGNSA. The CDR3 region has the DNA TGTGCCAGCAGCACCCCCCCAAAGACCCAGTACTTC. This translates into CASSTPPKTQYF.

This clonotype was counted many times. The rearrangement joins TRBV28 to TRBJ2-7; 7 bases map to TRBD1. CDR1 is MDHEN and CDR2 is SYDVKM in the germline V gene. Trimming cost V 6 bases and J 1 base; bases outside gene matches: 18. This CDR3 is built from 18 residues. The CDR3 DNA sequence: TGTGCCAGCAGCCGATATGGGGGAACAGGGGCCGGGTCCTACGAGCAGTACTTC. Its translation is CASSRYGGTGAGSYEQYF.

Ten or more counts support this clonotype. The chain joins TRBV27 to TRBJ1-4; D might be TRBD1 (5 bases). The CDR3 is 14 amino acids. Trimming cost V 3 bases and J 4 bases, with 9 bases left between them. CDR1 is MNHEY and CDR2 is SMNVEV in the germline V gene (reference sequence). DNA of the CDR3: TGTGCCAGCAGTTTGAGGGGCAATAATGAAAAACTGTTTTTT. The encoded protein is CASSLRGNNEKLFF.

Many counts were recorded for this clonotype. This chain joins TRBV20-1 and TRBJ2-2, with 8 bases that match TRBD2. Germline V gives CDR1 DFQATT, CDR2 SNEGSKA (reference sequence). The length of the CDR3 is 15 residues. The J segment lost 6 bases and the V segment lost 2 bases, leaving 8 bases of the junction unmatched. The CDR3 region is CSARRGTSEAGELFF. In nucleotides, the CDR3 is TGCAGTGCTAGACGGGGGACTAGTGAAGCCGGGGAGCTGTTTTTT.

This clonotype was seen ten or more times. The chain combines TRBV12-3 or TRBV12-4 with TRBJ2-7; D is possibly TRBD2 (6 bases). CDR3 length: 15 residues. V was clipped by 3 bases and J by 4 bases, with 16 bases between them. CDR3 residues: CASSFGSGGQYEQYF. The CDR3, as DNA: TGTGCCAGCAGTTTTGGTAGCGGAGGACAATACGAGCAGTACTTC.

This clonotype was detected many times. The V gene is TRBV12-3 or TRBV12-4, the J gene TRBJ2-2; D call uncertain. Deletions cut 3 bases from V and 8 bases from J, with 4 bases between. The CDR3 length is 11 residues. The CDR3 here is CASSFMGELFF. DNA of the CDR3: TGTGCCAGCAGTTTTATGGGGGAGCTGTTTTTT.

This clonotype was counted at least ten times. J is TRBJ2-5 and V is TRBV20-1; no reliable D call. The CDR3 loop spans 12 amino acids. CDR1 DFQATT and CDR2 SNEGSKA come from the germline V gene (reference sequence). V was trimmed by 6 bases and J by 0 bases, leaving 8 bases between them. The DNA for the CDR3 is TGCAGTGCATCCAGAAACCAAGAGACCCAGTACTTC. Its translation: CSASRNQETQYF.

This clonotype was seen many times. The rearrangement uses TRBV4-3 and TRBJ2-7; the match to TRBD2 covers 7 bases. This CDR3 is built from 14 residues. CDR1 LGHNA and CDR2 YSLEER come from the germline V gene. V gave up 3 bases and J gave up 4 bases; unmatched junction bases: 6. The CDR3 region has the DNA TGCGCCAGCAGCCAGGGGGTAGCGGGTTACGAGCAGTACTTC. This translates into CASSQGVAGYEQYF.

The V gene is TRBV14, the J gene TRBJ2-6, with D tentatively TRBD1 or TRBD2 (5 bases each). The CDR3 extends over 18 amino acids. V dropped 0 bases and J dropped 4 bases, with 16 bases sitting between them. The germline V gene has CDR1 SGHDN and CDR2 FVKESK. CDR3: CASSQEGRASLGANVLTF. The CDR3 bases are TGTGCCAGCAGCCAAGAGGGACGGGCCTCTCTGGGGGCCAACGTCCTGACTTTC. The full variable domain, completed using reference TRBV14 and TRBJ2-6, is EAGVTQFPSHSVIEKGQTVTLRCDPISGHDNLYWYRRVMGKEIKFLLHFVKESKQDESGMPNNRFLAERTGGTYSTLKVQPAELEDSGVYFCASSQEGRASLGANVLTFGAGSRLTVL.